This T cell receptor beta chain was captured in a study of shared clonotypes between healthy human individuals. As for this clone: Its antigen is not known.

A CD45RA-negative memory subset and a CD45RA+ naive subset were separated from the CD4+ cells. Assay: immunoSEQ multiplex PCR; the TCRdb copy retains only in-frame clones and omits some. Here the sample spans around 1,100,000 clones, 77% being singletons. Germline V gene lookup returns CDR1 SGHTS and CDR2 YDEGEE. The length of the CDR3 is 16 residues. V dropped 6 bases and J dropped 0 bases, with 15 bases sitting between them. General study results and limits: Naive subsets, compared against memory subsets, generally had larger estimated richness values. Sharing across four donors was highest in naive CD4 (around 5%) and lowest in memory CD8 (approximately 0.4%).

This clonotype was sampled from a man between 18 and 35 years old in good health. Some clones in this sample may be carry-over from other donors' samples. The specimen was memory CD4+ T cells from PBMCs. Subset described: CD45RA-negative fraction. The chain recombines TRBV5-8 with TRBJ1-4; D may be TRBD1 (5 bases). CDR3: CASNIKGNPTNEKLFF. The CDR3 region has the DNA TGTGCCAGCAACATAAAGGGGAACCCAACTAATGAAAAACTGTTTTTT.